This T cell receptor (beta chain) was observed in a study of beta chain features in type 1 diabetes. The isolated RNA, all of it, was reverse transcribed, so expressed TCRB transcripts were what got sequenced. The protocol was immunoSEQ multiplex PCR, while the TCRdb copy is restricted to in-frame clones and leaves out a portion. The sample shows around 150,000 clones, around 8% of them seen only once. The CDR3 contains 15 residues. Germline V gene data show CDR1 as SGHTA and CDR2 as FQGNSA. In its sample, this clone was seen a few times. Sequenced: central memory CD4+ T cells from blood. V is TRBV7-2 and J is TRBJ2-5; maybe TRBD2 (5 bases). Gene TRBJ2-7 matches the end of the DNA better, so the J call may be wrong. The sequence came from a man between 18 and 35 years old in good health. The CDR3 is CASTGAWAGRYEQYF. The CDR3 DNA reads TGTGCCAGCACCGGAGCCTGGGCGGGCCGCTACGAGCAGTACTTC.